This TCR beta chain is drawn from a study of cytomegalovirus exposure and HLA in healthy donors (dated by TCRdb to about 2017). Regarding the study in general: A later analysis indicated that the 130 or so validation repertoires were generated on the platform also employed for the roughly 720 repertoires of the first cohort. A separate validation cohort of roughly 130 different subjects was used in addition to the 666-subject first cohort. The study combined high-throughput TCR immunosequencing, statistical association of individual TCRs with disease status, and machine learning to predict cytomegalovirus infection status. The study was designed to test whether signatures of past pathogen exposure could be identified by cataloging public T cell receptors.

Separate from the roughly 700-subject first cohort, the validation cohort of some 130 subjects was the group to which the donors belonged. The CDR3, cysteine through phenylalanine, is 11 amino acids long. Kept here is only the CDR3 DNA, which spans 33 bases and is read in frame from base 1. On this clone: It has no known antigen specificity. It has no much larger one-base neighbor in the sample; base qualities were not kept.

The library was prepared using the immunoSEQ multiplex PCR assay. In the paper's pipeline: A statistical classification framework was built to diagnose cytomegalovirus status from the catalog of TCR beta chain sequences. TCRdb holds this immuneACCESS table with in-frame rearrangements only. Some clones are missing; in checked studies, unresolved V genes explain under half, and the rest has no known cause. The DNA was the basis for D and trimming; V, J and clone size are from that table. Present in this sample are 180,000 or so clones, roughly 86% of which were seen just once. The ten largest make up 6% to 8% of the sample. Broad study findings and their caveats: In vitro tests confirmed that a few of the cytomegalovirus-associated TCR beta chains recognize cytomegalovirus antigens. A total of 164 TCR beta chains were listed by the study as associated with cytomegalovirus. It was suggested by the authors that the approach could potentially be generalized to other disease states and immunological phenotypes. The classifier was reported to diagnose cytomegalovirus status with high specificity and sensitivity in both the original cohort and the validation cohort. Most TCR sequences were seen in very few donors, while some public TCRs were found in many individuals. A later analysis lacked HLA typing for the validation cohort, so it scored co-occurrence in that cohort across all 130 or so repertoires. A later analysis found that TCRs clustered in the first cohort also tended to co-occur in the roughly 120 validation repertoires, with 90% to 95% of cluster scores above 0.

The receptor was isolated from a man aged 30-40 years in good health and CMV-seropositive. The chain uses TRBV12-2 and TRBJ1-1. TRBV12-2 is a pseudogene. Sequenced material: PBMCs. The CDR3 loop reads CASRFDPSAFF. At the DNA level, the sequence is TGTGCAAGTCGCTTTGATCCGTCAGCTTTCTTT.